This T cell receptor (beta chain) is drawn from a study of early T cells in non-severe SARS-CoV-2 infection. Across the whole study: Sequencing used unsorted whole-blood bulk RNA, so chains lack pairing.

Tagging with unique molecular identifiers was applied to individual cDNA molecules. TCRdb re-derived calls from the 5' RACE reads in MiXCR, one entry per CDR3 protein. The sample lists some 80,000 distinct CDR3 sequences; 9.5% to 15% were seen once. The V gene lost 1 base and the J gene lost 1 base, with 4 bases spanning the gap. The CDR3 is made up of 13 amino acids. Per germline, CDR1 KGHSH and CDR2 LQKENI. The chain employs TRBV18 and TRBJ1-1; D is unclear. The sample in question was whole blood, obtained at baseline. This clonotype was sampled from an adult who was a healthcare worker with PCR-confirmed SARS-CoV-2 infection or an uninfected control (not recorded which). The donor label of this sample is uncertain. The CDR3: CASSPQANTEAFF. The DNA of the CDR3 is TGTGCCAGCTCACCACAAGCGAACACTGAAGCTTTCTTT.